The rows below give T cell receptor beta chains drawn from one sample of a study of blood T cell repertoires in COVID-19. The protocol was immunoSEQ multiplex PCR, while the TCRdb copy is restricted to in-frame clones and leaves out a portion. The sample has over 100,000 clones; 60% to 75% are singletons. The sample consisted of peripheral blood. All receptors derive from a woman in her 70s with acute or convalescent COVID-19. Both conserved end residues are part of each CDR3. A D gene is named only where the DNA matches it firmly. Clone size appears in some rows only: once, few, many, or a class for an expanded clone.

V: TRBV6-2/TRBV6-3; D: NA; J: TRBJ2-7; size: NA; DNA: TGTGCCAGCAGTTACCCGACAGGCTCCTACGAGCAGTACTTC; CDR3: CASSYPTGSYEQYF
V: TRBV7-8; D: TRBD1; J: TRBJ2-1; size: NA; DNA: TGTGCCAGCAGCGTACGACAGGGGTTTGAGGATGAGCAGTTCTTC; CDR3: CASSVRQGFEDEQFF
V: TRBV14; D: NA; J: TRBJ1-2; size: NA; DNA: TGTGCCAGCAGCCAAGACCTGGGGCCTTACTATGGCTACACCTTC; CDR3: CASSQDLGPYYGYTF
V: TRBV12-5; D: TRBD1; J: TRBJ1-2; size: NA; DNA: TGTGCTAGTGGTTTGGGGGACAGGGGGCGAATCTATGGCTACACCTTC; CDR3: CASGLGDRGRIYGYTF
V: TRBV29-1; D: TRBD1; J: TRBJ1-2; size: NA; DNA: TGCAGCGTCCCGGGACAGGGGGCGAGGGGCTACACCTTC; CDR3: CSVPGQGARGYTF
V: TRBV11-2; D: NA; J: TRBJ2-1; size: NA; DNA: TGTGCCAGCAGCTTAGGAACTAGCACCGGTAATGAGCAGTTCTTC; CDR3: CASSLGTSTGNEQFF
V: TRBV28; D: TRBD2; J: TRBJ2-7; size: NA; DNA: TGTGCCAGCAGTTTGTCAGGACTAGCTTACTACGAGCAGTACTTC; CDR3: CASSLSGLAYYEQYF
V: TRBV15; D: TRBD1; J: TRBJ2-7; size: NA; DNA: TGTGCCACCAGCATGGGGACAGGCTCCTACGAGCAGTACTTC; CDR3: CATSMGTGSYEQYF
V: TRBV4-1; D: NA; J: TRBJ1-5; size: NA; DNA: TGCGCCAGCAGCCAAGTAGGGGGTGGCAATCAGCCCCAGCATTTT; CDR3: CASSQVGGGNQPQHF
V: TRBV9; D: TRBD2; J: TRBJ2-7; size: NA; DNA: TGTGCCAGCAGCGTAGCTTTGGGGGGGGCCTACGAGCAGTACTTC; CDR3: CASSVALGGAYEQYF
V: TRBV6-5; D: NA; J: TRBJ2-1; size: few; DNA: TGTGCCAGCTCGGGGTGGGGCAATGAGCAGTTCTTC; CDR3: CASSGWGNEQFF
V: TRBV7-2; D: NA; J: TRBJ1-2; size: few; DNA: TGTGCCAGCAGCTTAAGGGGCAACTTCCTAGGCTACACCTTC; CDR3: CASSLRGNFLGYTF